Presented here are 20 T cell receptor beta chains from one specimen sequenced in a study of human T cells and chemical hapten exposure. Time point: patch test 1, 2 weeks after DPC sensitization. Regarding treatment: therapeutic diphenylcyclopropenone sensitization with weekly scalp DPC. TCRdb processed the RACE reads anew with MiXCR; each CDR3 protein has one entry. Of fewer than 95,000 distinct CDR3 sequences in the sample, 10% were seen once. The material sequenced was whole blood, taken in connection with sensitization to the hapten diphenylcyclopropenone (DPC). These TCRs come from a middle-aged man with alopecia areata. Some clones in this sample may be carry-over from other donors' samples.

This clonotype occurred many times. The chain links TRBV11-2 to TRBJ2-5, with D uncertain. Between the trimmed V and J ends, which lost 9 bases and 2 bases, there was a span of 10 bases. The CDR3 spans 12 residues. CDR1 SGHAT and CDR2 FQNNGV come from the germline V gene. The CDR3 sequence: CASSTAQETQYF. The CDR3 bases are TGTGCCAGTTCGACTGCGCAAGAGACCCAGTACTTC.

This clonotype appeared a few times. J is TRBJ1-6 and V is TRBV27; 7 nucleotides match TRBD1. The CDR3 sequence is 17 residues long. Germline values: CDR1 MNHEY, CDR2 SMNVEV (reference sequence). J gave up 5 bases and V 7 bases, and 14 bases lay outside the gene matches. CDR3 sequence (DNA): TGTGCCAGCAACCGGGACAGCGCGTCGCACCATAATTCACCCCTCCACTTT. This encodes CASNRDSASHHNSPLHF.

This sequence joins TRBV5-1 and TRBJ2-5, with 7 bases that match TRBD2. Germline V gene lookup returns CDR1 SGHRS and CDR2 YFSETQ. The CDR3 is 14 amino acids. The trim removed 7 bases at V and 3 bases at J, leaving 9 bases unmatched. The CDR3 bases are TGCGCCAGCGCCTCTGGGGAGGGAAAAGAGACCCAGTACTTC. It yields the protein CASASGEGKETQYF.

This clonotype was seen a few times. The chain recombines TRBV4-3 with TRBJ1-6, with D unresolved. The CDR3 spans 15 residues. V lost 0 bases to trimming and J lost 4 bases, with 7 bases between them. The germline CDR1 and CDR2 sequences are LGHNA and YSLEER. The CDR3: CASSQDQDYNSPLHF. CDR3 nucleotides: TGCGCCAGCAGCCAAGATCAGGATTATAATTCACCCCTCCACTTT.

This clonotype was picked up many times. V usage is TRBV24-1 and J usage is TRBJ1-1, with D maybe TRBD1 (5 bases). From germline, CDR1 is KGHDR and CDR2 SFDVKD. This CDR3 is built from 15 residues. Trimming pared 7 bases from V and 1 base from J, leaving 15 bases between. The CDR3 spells CATRGKGAQNTEAFF. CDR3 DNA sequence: TGTGCCACCAGAGGAAAAGGGGCTCAGAACACTGAAGCTTTCTTT.

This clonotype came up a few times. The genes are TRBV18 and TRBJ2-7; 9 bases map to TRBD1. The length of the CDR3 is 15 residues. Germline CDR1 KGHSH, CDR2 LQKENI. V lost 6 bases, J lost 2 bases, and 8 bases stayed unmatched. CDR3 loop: CASSPGQGSPYEQYV. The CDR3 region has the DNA TGTGCCAGCTCCCCTGGACAGGGGTCGCCCTACGAGCAGTACGTC.

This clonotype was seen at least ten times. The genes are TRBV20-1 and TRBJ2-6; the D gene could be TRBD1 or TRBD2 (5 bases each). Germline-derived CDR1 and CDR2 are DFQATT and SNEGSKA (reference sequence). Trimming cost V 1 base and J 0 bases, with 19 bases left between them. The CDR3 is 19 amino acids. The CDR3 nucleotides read TGCAGTGCTAGAGGTGGTGGGGGTTTAAAAACCTCTGGGGCCAACGTCCTGACTTTC. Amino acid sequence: CSARGGGGLKTSGANVLTF.

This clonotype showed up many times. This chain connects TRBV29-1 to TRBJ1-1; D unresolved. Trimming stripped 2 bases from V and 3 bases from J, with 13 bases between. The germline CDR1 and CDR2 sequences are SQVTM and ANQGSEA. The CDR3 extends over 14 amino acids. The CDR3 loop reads CSVEIQPPHTEAFF. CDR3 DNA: TGCAGCGTTGAAATCCAACCTCCTCACACTGAAGCTTTCTTT.

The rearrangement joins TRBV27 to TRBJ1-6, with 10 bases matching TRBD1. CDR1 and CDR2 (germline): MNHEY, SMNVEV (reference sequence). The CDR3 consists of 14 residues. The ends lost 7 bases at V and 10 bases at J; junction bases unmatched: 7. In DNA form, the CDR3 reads TGTGCCAGCACTTCCGGGACAGGGGTCTCACCCCTCCACTTT. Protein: CASTSGTGVSPLHF.

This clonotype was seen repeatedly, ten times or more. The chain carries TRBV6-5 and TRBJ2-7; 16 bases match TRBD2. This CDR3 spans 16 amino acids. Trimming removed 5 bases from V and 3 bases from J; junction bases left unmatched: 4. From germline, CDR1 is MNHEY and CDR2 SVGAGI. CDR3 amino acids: CASSTGTSGRGYEQYF. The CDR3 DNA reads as TGTGCCAGCAGTACCGGGACTAGCGGGAGGGGCTACGAGCAGTACTTC.

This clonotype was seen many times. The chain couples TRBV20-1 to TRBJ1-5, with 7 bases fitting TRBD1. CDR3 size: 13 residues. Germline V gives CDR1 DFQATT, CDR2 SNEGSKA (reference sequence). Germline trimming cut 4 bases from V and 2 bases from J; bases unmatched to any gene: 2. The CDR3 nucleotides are TGCAGTGCTATTACAGGGGGCAATCAGCCCCAGCATTTT. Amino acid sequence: CSAITGGNQPQHF.

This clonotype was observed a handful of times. The CDR3 DNA reads as TGTGCCAGCAGCCAAGACTCCCGGGGGACAGATACGCAGTATTTT. Protein product: CASSQDSRGTDTQYF. This chain links TRBV4-2 with TRBJ2-3; TRBD2 might be the D (6 bases). Trimming shortened V by 0 bases and J by 3 bases, and 10 bases separated the two germline ends. Germline assignment: CDR1 LGHNA and CDR2 YNFKEQ. The length of the CDR3 is 15 residues.

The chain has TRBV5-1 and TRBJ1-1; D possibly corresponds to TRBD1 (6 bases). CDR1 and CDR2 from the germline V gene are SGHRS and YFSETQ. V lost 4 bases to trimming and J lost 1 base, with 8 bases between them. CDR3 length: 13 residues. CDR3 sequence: CASSGGQNTEAFF. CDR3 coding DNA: TGCGCCAGCAGCGGGGGACAGAACACTGAAGCTTTCTTT.

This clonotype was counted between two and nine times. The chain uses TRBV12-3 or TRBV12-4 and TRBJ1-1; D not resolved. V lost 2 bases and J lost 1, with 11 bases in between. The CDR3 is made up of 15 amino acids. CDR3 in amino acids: CASSLKSYPNTEAFF. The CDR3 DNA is TGTGCCAGCAGTTTAAAATCCTACCCGAACACTGAAGCTTTCTTT.

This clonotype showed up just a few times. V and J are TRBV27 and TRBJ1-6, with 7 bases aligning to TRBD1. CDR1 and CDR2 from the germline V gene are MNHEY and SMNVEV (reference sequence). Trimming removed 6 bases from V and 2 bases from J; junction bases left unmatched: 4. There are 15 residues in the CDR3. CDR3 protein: CASRLGTAYNSPLHF. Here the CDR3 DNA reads TGTGCCAGCAGACTGGGGACAGCCTATAATTCACCCCTCCACTTT.

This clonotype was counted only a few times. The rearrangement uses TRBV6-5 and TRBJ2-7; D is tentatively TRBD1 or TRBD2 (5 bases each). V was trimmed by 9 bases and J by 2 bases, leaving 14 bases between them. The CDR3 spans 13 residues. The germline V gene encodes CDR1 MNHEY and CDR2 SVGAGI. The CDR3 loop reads CASRRGAPYEQYF. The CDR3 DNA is TGTGCCAGTAGAAGAGGGGCCCCCTACGAGCAGTACTTC.

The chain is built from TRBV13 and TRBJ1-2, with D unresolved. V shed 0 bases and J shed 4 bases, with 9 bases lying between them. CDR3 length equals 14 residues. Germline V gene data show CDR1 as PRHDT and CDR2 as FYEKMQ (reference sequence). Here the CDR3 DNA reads TGTGCCAGCAGCTTAGGCCAGATTTTCTATGGCTACACCTTC. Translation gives CASSLGQIFYGYTF.

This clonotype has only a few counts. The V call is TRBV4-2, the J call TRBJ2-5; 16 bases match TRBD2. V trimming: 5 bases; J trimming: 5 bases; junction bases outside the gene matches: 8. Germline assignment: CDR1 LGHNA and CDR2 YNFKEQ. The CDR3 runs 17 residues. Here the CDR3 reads CASSSGLAGGPSETQYF. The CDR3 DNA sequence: TGTGCCAGCAGCTCGGGACTAGCGGGAGGGCCGTCGGAGACCCAGTACTTC.

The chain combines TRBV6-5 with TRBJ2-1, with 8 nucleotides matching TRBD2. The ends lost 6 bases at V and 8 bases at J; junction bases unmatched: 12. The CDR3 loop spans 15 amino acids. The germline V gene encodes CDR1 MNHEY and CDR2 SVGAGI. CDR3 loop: CASRFTGTSFYEQFF. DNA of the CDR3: TGTGCCAGCAGATTCACCGGGACTAGTTTCTATGAGCAGTTCTTC.

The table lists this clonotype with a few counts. The CDR3 sequence: CASSYTGQGNEAFF. CDR3 bases: TGCGCCAGCAGCTATACGGGACAGGGGAATGAAGCTTTCTTT. The chain joins TRBV5-1 to TRBJ1-1, with 10 positions matching TRBD1. The CDR3 consists of 14 residues. The germline gives CDR1 SGHRS, CDR2 YFSETQ. V shed 3 bases and J 7 bases; nucleotides not matched to a gene: 6.